This T cell receptor beta chain is from a study of blood T cell repertoires in COVID-19. Looking at the study overall: Collection of acute and convalescent COVID-19 samples took place in the United States, Italy and Spain. Sources were T cells, B-cell-depleted T cells, or PBMCs; the material itself was cDNA or gDNA.

CDR3 length: 14 residues. Germline CDR1 reads LNHDA; CDR2 reads SQIVND (reference sequence). The V gene lost 6 bases and the J gene lost 0 bases, with 9 bases spanning the gap. Methods used by the authors: Reference gene primer amplification in the assay estimated nucleated cell counts. Sequencing used immunoSEQ multiplex PCR; TCRdb keeps in-frame clones, though not all of them. The V and J calls and clone size are taken from that table; D and trimming were inferred from the DNA. The sample contains around 160,000 clones, 85% of which appear only once. The count of this clone is one. The source material was peripheral blood. This receptor was identified in a woman aged 40 to 50 with active or convalescent COVID-19. The chain carries TRBV19 and TRBJ1-5; D is unclear. Here the CDR3 reads CASRHGPSNQPQHF. The CDR3 region has the DNA TGTGCCAGTAGGCATGGGCCTAGCAATCAGCCCCAGCATTTT.